The 18 T cell receptor beta chains reported below all come from one sample, sequenced in a study of identical twins (dated by TCRdb to the mid-2010s). The library was prepared using 5' RACE. The instrument was an Illumina HiSeq 2000. TCRdb handled the public reads itself, with Q25 trimming in fastp and clone calling in MiXCR, and kept productive beta chains. Rows are unified per CDR3 protein, each entry keeping the most common DNA and genes. Recorded for this sample are around 490,000 distinct CDR3 sequences; approximately 14% of them occurred a single time. The ten largest clones take up 0.8% to 1% of the sample. The sample also formed part of further work on yellow fever vaccine responses in identical twins.

Sequencing was carried out using CD4+ T cells sorted from blood. The receptors stem from a woman under 30 in good health.

This clonotype appeared a few times. The chain has TRBV5-1 and TRBJ1-1; 7 bases fit TRBD1. V shed 6 bases and J 1 base; nucleotides not matched to a gene: 9. CDR3 length: 15 residues. CDR1 is SGHRS and CDR2 is YFSETQ in the germline V gene. DNA of the CDR3: TGCGCCAGCAACTTCATGACAGGGCAGAACACTGAAGCTTTCTTT. Translating it yields CASNFMTGQNTEAFF.

The chain is built from TRBV10-3 and TRBJ2-1; 8 bases align to TRBD1. The junction had 9 bases not matched to a gene; V was cut back by 6 bases and J by 5 bases. CDR3 length: 15 amino acids. Germline loops: CDR1 ENHRY, CDR2 SYGVKD. In DNA form, the CDR3 reads TGTGCCATCAGACCCTCAGACAGGGGAAACAATGAGCAGTTCTTC. The encoded protein is CAIRPSDRGNNEQFF.

This clonotype was counted ten times or more. This chain joins TRBV5-5 and TRBJ1-5, with 9 bases identical to TRBD1. The V and J ends lost 1 base and 6 bases, in that order; junction bases with no gene match: 5. There are 15 residues in the CDR3. CDR1 is SGHKS and CDR2 is YYEKEE in the germline V gene (reference sequence). The DNA of the CDR3 is TGTGCCAGCAGCTTGACGGGACAGGGTGCTCAGCCCCAGCATTTT. This gives the protein CASSLTGQGAQPQHF.

J is TRBJ2-5 and V is TRBV28; the D gene could be TRBD1 or TRBD2 (6 bases each). Germline values: CDR1 MDHEN, CDR2 SYDVKM. Between the trimmed V and J ends, which lost 2 bases and 4 bases, there was a span of 29 bases. The CDR3 contains 20 residues. The CDR3 loop is CASSLSGTGGRKKPRETQYF. The CDR3 DNA is TGTGCCAGCAGTTTAAGCGGAACTGGGGGGCGAAAGAAACCAAGAGAGACCCAGTACTTC.

This clonotype was seen a few times. This chain links TRBV2 with TRBJ2-7; D unclear. Germline CDR1 is SNHLY and CDR2 is FYNNEI. The V end was cut by 5 bases, the J end by 6 bases, with 8 bases between. The CDR3 contains 11 residues. This chain's CDR3 is CASSLPVEQYF. CDR3 DNA: TGTGCCAGCAGTCTCCCGGTCGAGCAGTACTTC.

The chain is built from TRBV3-1 and TRBJ2-3, with 8 positions matching TRBD2. The junction had 17 bases not matched to a gene; V was cut back by 8 bases and J by 4 bases. Germline CDR1 reads LGHDT; CDR2 reads YNNKEL (reference sequence). The CDR3 totals 17 residues. The CDR3 DNA follows: TGTGCCAGCGGCCCGCAGCGAGCGGGGGCTACCCCAGATACGCAGTATTTT. Encoded protein: CASGPQRAGATPDTQYF.

J is TRBJ1-5 and V is TRBV3-1; D not resolved. CDR1 LGHDT and CDR2 YNNKEL come from the germline V gene (reference sequence). CDR3 size: 13 residues. The ends were cut back, 0 bases at V and 6 bases at J, with 6 bases in the middle. CDR3 loop: CASSQDLAQPQHF. DNA of the CDR3: TGTGCCAGCAGCCAAGATCTTGCTCAGCCCCAGCATTTT.

The J gene is TRBJ2-5, the V gene TRBV14; 9 bases agree with TRBD2. Germline CDR1 and CDR2: SGHDN and FVKESK. The CDR3 extends over 16 amino acids. The junction had 6 bases not matched to a gene; V was cut back by 0 bases and J by 4 bases. The CDR3 DNA reads as TGTGCCAGCAGCCAAGACTACGCGGGAGGGATAGAGACCCAGTACTTC. This translates into CASSQDYAGGIETQYF.

This clonotype was counted between two and nine times. The chain couples TRBV6-5 to TRBJ1-1; D possibly corresponds to TRBD1 (5 bases). CDR1 MNHEY and CDR2 SVGAGI come from the germline V gene. Trimming removed 2 bases at V and 9 bases at J, with 13 bases between. This CDR3 is built from 13 residues. The CDR3 here is CASSYANRGQAFF. The DNA of the CDR3 is TGTGCCAGCAGTTACGCCAACCGGGGCCAAGCTTTCTTT.

This clonotype was observed a handful of times. The CDR3 DNA sequence: TGCAGTGCTAGAGATAGTCAACTAGCGGGAGGGGCAGATACGCAGTATTTT. This codes for CSARDSQLAGGADTQYF. The genes are TRBV20-1 and TRBJ2-3; 13 bases are shared with TRBD2. CDR3 length: 17 residues. Germline CDR1 reads DFQATT; CDR2 reads SNEGSKA (reference sequence). V trimming: 0 bases; J trimming: 4 bases; junction bases outside the gene matches: 7.

This chain uses TRBV12-3 or TRBV12-4 with TRBJ1-5; 7 positions agree with TRBD1. V lost 3 bases and J lost 6; bases outside the gene matches: 8. This CDR3 spans 15 amino acids. The CDR3 is CASSFRTGVSQPQHF. DNA of the CDR3: TGTGCCAGCAGTTTTCGGACAGGAGTGTCTCAGCCCCAGCATTTT.

Ten or more counts support this clonotype. The chain joins TRBV5-1 to TRBJ2-3; 8 bases align to TRBD2. The trim removed 4 bases at V and 0 bases at J, leaving 4 bases unmatched. The CDR3 length is 15 residues. The germline V gene has CDR1 SGHRS and CDR2 YFSETQ. This CDR3 reads CASSLSGTSTDTQYF. CDR3 DNA sequence: TGCGCCAGCAGCCTTAGCGGGACTAGCACAGATACGCAGTATTTT.

This clonotype showed up just a few times. The rearrangement joins TRBV6-5 to TRBJ2-3; D is undetermined. Germline V gives CDR1 MNHEY, CDR2 SVGAGI. The CDR3 covers 16 residues. V lost 0 bases and J lost 2, with 12 bases in between. This CDR3 reads CASSYSIVVTTDTQYF. Here the CDR3 DNA reads TGTGCCAGCAGTTACTCGATTGTTGTGACCACAGATACGCAGTATTTT.

This clonotype has a count of ten or more. This chain connects TRBV20-1 to TRBJ1-5; D is unresolved. The CDR3 is 13 residues long. The germline V and J ends were trimmed by 1 base and 3 bases, with 7 bases remaining between them. Germline loops: CDR1 DFQATT, CDR2 SNEGSKA (reference sequence). The CDR3 reads CSARATDNQPQHF. The CDR3 nucleotides read TGCAGTGCTAGAGCTACAGACAATCAGCCCCAGCATTTT.

The gene calls are TRBV5-1 and TRBJ2-1; D unresolved. CDR1 and CDR2 (germline): SGHRS, YFSETQ. This CDR3 contains 15 residues. V lost 1 base and J 0 bases, leaving 8 bases between the germline ends. CDR3 DNA: TGCGCCAGCAGCTTGACAGAGACCTCCTACAATGAGCAGTTCTTC. This encodes CASSLTETSYNEQFF.

The rearrangement joins TRBV6-1 to TRBJ2-3; D not resolved. Germline loops: CDR1 MNHNS, CDR2 SASEGT. V was clipped by 6 bases and J by 4 bases, with 14 bases between them. This CDR3 is built from 14 residues. This chain's CDR3 is CASSITPSSDTQYF. In nucleotides, the CDR3 is TGTGCCAGCAGCATTACCCCCAGTTCAGATACGCAGTATTTT.

This clonotype has only a few counts. The DNA of the CDR3 is TGTGCCAGCAGTGATGGCAGTGTGGACTATGGCTACACCTTC. As protein: CASSDGSVDYGYTF. This rearrangement joins TRBV2 to TRBJ1-2; the D is unclear. This CDR3 is built from 14 residues. Looked up from germline, CDR1 is SNHLY and CDR2 is FYNNEI. The V and J ends lost 3 bases and 3 bases respectively, with 11 bases between them.

The V call is TRBV28, the J call TRBJ2-7; D gene unclear. Trimming removed 2 bases at V and 7 bases at J, with 15 bases between. The CDR3 runs to 14 residues. Germline V CDR1 and CDR2: MDHEN, SYDVKM. CDR3 protein: CASSLNLPVGEQYF. CDR3 nucleotide sequence: TGTGCCAGCAGTTTAAATCTCCCGGTCGGGGAGCAGTACTTC.